This T cell receptor beta chain was identified during a study of shared clonotypes between healthy human individuals. Study-level results: Only blood was sampled; tissue repertoires likely differ.

Trimming at V came to 3 bases and at J to 4 bases, leaving 11 bases not matched to a gene. The germline gives CDR1 SGHAT, CDR2 FQNNGV. CDR3 length: 17 amino acids. Samples underwent the assay at deep level. TCRdb's copy holds only in-frame clones and misses some; the assay was immunoSEQ multiplex PCR. This table holds approximately 480,000 clones, 60% to 80% found once. About this clone itself: Its antigen is undetermined.

The sequenced sample was PBMCs. The rearrangement links TRBV11-2 to TRBJ2-1; the match to TRBD2 covers 8 bases. The TCR sequence derives from a woman in her thirties or forties in good health. Some clones in this sample may be carry-over from other donors' samples. The CDR3 DNA is TGTGCCAGCAGCTTGAGCCAACTAGCGGAATATTACAATGAGCAGTTCTTC. This translates into CASSLSQLAEYYNEQFF. The full variable domain, in which reference TRBV11-2 and TRBJ2-1 provide the parts outside the CDR3, is EAGVAQSPRYKIIEKRQSVAFWCNPISGHATLYWYQQILGQGPKLLIQFQNNGVVDDSQLPKDRFSAERLKGVDSTLKIQPAKLEDSAVYLCASSLSQLAEYYNEQFFGPGTRLTVL.